The sequence of this TCR beta chain was determined in a study of Ad26.COV2.S vaccination and SARS-CoV-2 variants. On the study more broadly: In the COV1001 trial, the donor was in the Ad26.COV2.S arm. Study outcomes and limitations: Among vaccine recipients, spike-specific TCR breadth exceeded that of placebo recipients.

Concerning this clone: Its antigen is still unknown.

Indicated treatment: some 20 received Ad26.COV2.S at low or high dose, single or two shots; about 5 received placebo; per-sample allocation not given. On day 63 after the first injection, vaccine and placebo recipients gave samples. Whoever gave the sample was an adult aged 18-55 years in Boston. The shot given was an Ad26 vector that makes Wuhan-strain SARS-CoV-2 spike. This CDR3 comprises 13 residues. CDR1 and CDR2 (germline): MNHEY, SVGAGI. With 5 bases removed from V and 7 bases from J, the gap between germline ends came to 15 bases. Sequenced by immunoSEQ multiplex PCR; TCRdb stores in-frame clones only, minus some. The sample has approximately 250,000 clones, 70% to 90% seen once; the top ten hold about 2.7%.

The chain joins TRBV6-5 to TRBJ2-7; D is possibly TRBD1 or TRBD2 (5 bases each). Sequencing was performed on peripheral blood, taken in a trial of Ad26.COV2.S vaccine versus placebo. This receptor was taken from a person between 18 and 65 years old who received the Ad26.COV2.S COVID-19 vaccine or a placebo. The DNA for the CDR3 is TGTGCCAGCAGTCCCGGGGCAGGCTGGGAGCAGTACGTC. Protein: CASSPGAGWEQYV.